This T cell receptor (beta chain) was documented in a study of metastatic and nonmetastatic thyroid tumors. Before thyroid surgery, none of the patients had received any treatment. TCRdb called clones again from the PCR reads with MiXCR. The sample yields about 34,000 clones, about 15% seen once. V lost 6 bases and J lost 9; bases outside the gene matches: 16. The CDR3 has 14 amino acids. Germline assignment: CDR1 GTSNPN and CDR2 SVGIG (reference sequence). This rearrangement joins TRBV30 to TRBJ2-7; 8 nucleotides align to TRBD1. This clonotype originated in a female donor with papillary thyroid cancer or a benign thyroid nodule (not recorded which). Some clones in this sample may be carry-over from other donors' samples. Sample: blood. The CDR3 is CACKPGQGYIGQYF. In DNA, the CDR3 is TGTGCCTGCAAACCAGGACAGGGCTACATAGGGCAGTACTTC. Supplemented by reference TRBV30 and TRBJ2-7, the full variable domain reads SQTIHQWPATLVQPVGSPLSLECTVEGTSNPNLYWYRQAAGRGLQLLFYSVGIGQISSEVPQNLSASRPQDRQFILSSKKLLLSDSGFYLCACKPGQGYIGQYFGPGTRLTVT.